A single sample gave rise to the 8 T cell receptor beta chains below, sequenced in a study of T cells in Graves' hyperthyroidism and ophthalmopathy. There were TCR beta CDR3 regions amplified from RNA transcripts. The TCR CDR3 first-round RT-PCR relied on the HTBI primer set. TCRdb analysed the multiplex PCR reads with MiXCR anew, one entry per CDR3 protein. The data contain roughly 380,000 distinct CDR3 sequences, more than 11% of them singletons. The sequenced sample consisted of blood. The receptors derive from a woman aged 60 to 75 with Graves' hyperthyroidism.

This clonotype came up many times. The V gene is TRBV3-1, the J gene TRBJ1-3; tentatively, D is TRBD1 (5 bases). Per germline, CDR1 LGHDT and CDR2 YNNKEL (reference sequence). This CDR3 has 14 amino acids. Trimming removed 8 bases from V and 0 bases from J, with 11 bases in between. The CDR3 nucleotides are TGTGCCAGCTGGGACGGATACTCTGGAAACACCATATATTTT. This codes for CASWDGYSGNTIYF.

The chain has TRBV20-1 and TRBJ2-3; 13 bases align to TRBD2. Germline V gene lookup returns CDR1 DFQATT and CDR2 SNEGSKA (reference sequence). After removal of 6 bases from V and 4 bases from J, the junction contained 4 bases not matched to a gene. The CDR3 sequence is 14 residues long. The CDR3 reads CSAMGLAGSDTQYF. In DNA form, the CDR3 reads TGCAGTGCCATGGGACTAGCGGGGTCAGATACGCAGTATTTT.

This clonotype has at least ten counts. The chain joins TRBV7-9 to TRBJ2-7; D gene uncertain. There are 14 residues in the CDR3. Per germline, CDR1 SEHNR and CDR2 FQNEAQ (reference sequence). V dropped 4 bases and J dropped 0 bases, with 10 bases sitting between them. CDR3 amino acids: CASSSGSFSYEQYF. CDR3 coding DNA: TGTGCCAGCAGCTCCGGGTCCTTCTCCTACGAGCAGTACTTC.

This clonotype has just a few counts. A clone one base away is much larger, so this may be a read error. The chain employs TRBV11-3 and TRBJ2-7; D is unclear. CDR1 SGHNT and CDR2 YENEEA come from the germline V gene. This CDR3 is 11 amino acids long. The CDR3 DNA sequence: TGTGCCAGCAGCTCATGGTACGAGCAGTGCTTC. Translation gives CASSSWYEQCF. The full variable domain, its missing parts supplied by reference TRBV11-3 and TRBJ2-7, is EAGVVQSPRYKIIEKKQPVAFWCNPISGHNTLYWYLQNLGQGPELLIRYENEEAVDDSQLPKDRFSAERLKGVDSTLKIQPAELGDSAVYLCASSSWYEQCFGPGTRLTVT.

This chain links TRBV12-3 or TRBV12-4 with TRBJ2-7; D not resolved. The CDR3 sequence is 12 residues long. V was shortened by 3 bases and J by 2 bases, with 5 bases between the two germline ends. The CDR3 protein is CASSLTTYEQYF. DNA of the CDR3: TGTGCCAGCAGTTTGACAACCTACGAGCAGTACTTC.

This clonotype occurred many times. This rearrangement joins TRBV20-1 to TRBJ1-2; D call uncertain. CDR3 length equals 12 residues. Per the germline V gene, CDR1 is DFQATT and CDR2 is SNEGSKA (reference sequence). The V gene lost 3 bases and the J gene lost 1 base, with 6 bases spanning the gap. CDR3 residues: CSARGVNYGYTF. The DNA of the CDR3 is TGCAGTGCTAGGGGAGTTAACTATGGCTACACCTTC.

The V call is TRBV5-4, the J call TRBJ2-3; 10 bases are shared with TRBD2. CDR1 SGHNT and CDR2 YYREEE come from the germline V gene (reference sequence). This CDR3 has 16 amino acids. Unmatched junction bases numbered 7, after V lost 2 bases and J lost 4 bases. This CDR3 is CASSLRAGGPADTQYF. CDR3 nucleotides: TGTGCCAGCAGCTTAAGAGCGGGAGGGCCAGCAGATACGCAGTATTTT.

The chain's CDR3 is CATYRREGTNEKLFF. CDR3 sequence (DNA): TGTGCCACCTACAGGAGGGAGGGCACTAATGAAAAACTGTTTTTT. The chain is built from TRBV6-2 or TRBV6-3 and TRBJ1-4, with D possibly TRBD1 on 5 matching bases. The V gene's germline CDR1 is MNHEY and CDR2 SVGEGT. The V and J ends lost 10 bases and 2 bases respectively, with 17 bases between them. This CDR3 spans 15 amino acids.